This TCR beta chain is from a study of blood T cells in healthy people across ages. Only a few counts were recorded for this clonotype. This CDR3 region has 15 residues. Germline loops: CDR1 LGHNA, CDR2 YNFKEQ. V dropped 0 bases and J dropped 3 bases, with 11 bases sitting between them. Using a J-beta primer mix together with a sample-barcoded 5' primer, a second PCR was run for roughly 7 to 11 cycles. TCRdb fed the 5' RACE reads into MiXCR, producing one record per CDR3 protein. Of 1.5 million to 2 million distinct CDR3 sequences in the sample, roughly 32% are singletons; the top ten hold roughly 10%.

This clonotype was obtained from a woman aged 25 to 39 in good health. Sequenced input: blood. The V call is TRBV4-2, the J call TRBJ2-5; D uncertain. The CDR3 region has the DNA TGTGCCAGCAGCCAAGATTCCAAGAATGAAGAGACCCAGTACTTC. Protein sequence: CASSQDSKNEETQYF.